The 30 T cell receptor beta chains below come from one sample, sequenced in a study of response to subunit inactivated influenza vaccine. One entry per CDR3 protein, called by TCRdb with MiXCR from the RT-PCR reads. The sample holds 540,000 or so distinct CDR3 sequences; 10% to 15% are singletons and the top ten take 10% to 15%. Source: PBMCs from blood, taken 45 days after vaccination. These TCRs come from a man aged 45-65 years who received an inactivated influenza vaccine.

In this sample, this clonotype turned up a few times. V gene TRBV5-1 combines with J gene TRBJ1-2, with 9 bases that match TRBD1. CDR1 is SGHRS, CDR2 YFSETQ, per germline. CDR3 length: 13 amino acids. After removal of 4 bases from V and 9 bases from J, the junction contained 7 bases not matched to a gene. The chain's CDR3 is CASSPETGGSYTF. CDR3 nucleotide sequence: TGCGCCAGCAGCCCCGAGACAGGGGGGAGCTACACCTTC.

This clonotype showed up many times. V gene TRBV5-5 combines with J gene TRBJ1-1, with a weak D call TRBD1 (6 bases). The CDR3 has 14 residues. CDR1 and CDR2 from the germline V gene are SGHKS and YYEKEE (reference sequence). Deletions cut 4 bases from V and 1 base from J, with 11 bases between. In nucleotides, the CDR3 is TGTGCCAGCAGCGCTGACAGGTGGAACACTGAAGCTTTCTTT. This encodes CASSADRWNTEAFF.

The CDR3 nucleotides read TGTGCCAGCATCGACAGGGGGGCCCTGGGGGAGACCCAGTACTTC. It specifies CASIDRGALGETQYF. J is TRBJ2-5 and V is TRBV28, with 9 positions matching TRBD1. V was clipped by 7 bases and J by 5 bases; unmatched bases: 11. The CDR3 runs to 15 residues. In germline, CDR1 is MDHEN, CDR2 SYDVKM.

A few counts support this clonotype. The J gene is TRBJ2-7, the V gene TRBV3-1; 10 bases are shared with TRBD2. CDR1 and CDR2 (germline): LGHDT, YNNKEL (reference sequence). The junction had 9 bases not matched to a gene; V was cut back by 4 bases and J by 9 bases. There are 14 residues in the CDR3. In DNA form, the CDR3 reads TGTGCCAGCAGCCCAGCGGGACTAGCGAGCGGGCAGTACTTC. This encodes CASSPAGLASGQYF.

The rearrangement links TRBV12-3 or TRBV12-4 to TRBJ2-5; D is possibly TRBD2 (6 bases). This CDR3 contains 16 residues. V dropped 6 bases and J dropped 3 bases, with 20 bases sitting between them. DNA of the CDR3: TGTGCCAGCAGCCTTGCGGGGAACGTGGGGAAAGAGACCCAGTACTTC. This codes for CASSLAGNVGKETQYF.

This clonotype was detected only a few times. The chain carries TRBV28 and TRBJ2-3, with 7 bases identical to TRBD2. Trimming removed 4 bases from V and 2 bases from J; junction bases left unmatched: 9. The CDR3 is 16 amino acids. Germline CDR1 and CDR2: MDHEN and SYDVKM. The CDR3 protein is CASSYLRGGITDTQYF. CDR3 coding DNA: TGTGCCAGCAGTTACCTCCGCGGGGGAATCACAGATACGCAGTATTTT.

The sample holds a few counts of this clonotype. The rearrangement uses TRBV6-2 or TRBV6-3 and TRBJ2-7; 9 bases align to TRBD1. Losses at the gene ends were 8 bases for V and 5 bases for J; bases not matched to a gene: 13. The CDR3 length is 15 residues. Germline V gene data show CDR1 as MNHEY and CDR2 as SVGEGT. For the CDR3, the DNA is TGTGCCAGCGGCGCCCGAGGGACAGGGAAAAACGAGCAGTACTTC. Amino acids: CASGARGTGKNEQYF.

CDR3 region: CSGGEGYNEQFF. The CDR3 DNA reads as TGCAGCGGAGGCGAGGGATACAATGAGCAGTTCTTC. The chain joins TRBV29-1 to TRBJ2-1, with D perhaps matching TRBD2 (5 bases). CDR1 and CDR2 (germline): SQVTM, ANQGSEA. The CDR3 sequence is 12 residues long. Trimming took off 7 bases at V and 4 bases at J, with 11 bases between the two ends.

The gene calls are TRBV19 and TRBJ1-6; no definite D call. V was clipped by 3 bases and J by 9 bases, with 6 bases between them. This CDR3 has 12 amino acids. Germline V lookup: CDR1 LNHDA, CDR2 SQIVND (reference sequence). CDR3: CASSIGSSPLHF. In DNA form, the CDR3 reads TGTGCCAGTAGTATCGGAAGTTCACCCCTCCACTTT. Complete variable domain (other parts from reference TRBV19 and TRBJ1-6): DGGITQSPKYLFRKEGQNVTLSCEQNLNHDAMYWYRQDPGQGLRLIYYSQIVNDFQKGDIAEGYSVSREKKESFPLTVTSAQKNPTAFYLCASSIGSSPLHFGNGTRLTVT.

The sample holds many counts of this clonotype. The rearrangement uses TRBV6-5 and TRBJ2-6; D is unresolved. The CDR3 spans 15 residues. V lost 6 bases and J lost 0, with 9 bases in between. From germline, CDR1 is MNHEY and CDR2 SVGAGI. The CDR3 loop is CASSYDNSGANVLTF. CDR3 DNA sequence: TGTGCCAGCAGCTACGACAACTCTGGGGCCAACGTCCTGACTTTC.

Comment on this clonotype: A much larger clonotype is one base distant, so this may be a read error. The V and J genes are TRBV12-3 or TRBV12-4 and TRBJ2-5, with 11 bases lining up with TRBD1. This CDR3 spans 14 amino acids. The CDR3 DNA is TGTGCCAGCAGTTTATCGGGACAGGGGGAGACCCACTACTTC. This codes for CASSLSGQGETHYF.

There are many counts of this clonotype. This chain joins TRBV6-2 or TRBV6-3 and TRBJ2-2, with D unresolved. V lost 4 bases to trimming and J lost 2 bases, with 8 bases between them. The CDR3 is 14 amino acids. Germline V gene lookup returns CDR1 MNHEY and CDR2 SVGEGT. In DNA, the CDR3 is TGTGCCAGCAGTTTTGGTCGAAACACCGGGGAGCTGTTTTTT. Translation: CASSFGRNTGELFF.

CDR3 coding DNA: TGTGCCAGCAATTTGACGGGGGCCGACACTCATACGAACACCGGGGAGCTGTTTTTT. Translated: CASNLTGADTHTNTGELFF. This chain connects TRBV6-2 or TRBV6-3 to TRBJ2-2, with D perhaps given as TRBD1 or TRBD2 (6 bases each). V was trimmed by 7 bases and J by 0 bases, leaving 24 bases between them. The CDR3 extends over 19 amino acids. Germline lookup yields CDR1 MNHEY and CDR2 SVGEGT.

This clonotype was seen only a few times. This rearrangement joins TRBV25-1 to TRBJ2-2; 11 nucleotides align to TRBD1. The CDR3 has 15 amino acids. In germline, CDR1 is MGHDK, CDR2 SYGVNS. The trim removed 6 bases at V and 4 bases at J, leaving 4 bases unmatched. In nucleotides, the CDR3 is TGTGCCAGCAGAGGGACAGGGGGTATCACCGGGGAGCTGTTTTTT. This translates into CASRGTGGITGELFF.

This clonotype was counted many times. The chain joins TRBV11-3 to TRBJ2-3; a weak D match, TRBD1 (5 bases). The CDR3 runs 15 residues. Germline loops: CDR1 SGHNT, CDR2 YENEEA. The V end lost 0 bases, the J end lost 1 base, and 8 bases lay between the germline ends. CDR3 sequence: CASSLDQGRTDTQYF. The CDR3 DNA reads TGTGCCAGCAGCTTAGATCAGGGCCGCACAGATACGCAGTATTTT.

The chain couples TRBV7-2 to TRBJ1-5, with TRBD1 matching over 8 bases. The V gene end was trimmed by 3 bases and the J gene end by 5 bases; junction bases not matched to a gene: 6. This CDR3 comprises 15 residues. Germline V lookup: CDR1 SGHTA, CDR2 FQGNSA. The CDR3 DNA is TGTGCCAGCAGCTTTGCAGGGGGCTTCGATCAGCCCCAGCATTTT. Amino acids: CASSFAGGFDQPQHF.

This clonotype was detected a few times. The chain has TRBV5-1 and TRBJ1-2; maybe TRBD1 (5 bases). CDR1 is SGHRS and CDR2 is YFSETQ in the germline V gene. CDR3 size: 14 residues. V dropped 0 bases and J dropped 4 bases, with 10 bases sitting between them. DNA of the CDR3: TGCGCCAGCAGCTTGGGAGACAGCCGCTATGGCTACACCTTC. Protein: CASSLGDSRYGYTF.

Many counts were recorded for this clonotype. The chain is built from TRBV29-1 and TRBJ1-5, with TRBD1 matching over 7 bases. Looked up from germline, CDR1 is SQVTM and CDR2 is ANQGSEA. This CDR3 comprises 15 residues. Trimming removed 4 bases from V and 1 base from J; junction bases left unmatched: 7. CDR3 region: CSVVEGAASNQPQHF. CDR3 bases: TGCAGCGTTGTTGAGGGGGCGGCGAGCAATCAGCCCCAGCATTTT.

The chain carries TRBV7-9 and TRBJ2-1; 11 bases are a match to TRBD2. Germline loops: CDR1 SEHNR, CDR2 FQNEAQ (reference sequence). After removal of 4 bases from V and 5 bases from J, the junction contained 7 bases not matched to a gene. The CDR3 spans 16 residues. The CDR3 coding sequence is TGTGCCAGCAGCTCCAACCGACTAGCGGGGAACAATGAGCAGTTCTTC. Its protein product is CASSSNRLAGNNEQFF.

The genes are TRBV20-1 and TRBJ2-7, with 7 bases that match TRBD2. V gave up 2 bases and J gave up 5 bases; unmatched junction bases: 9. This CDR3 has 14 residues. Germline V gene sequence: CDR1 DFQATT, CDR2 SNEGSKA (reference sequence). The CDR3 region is CSARNKREGDEQYF. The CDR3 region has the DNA TGCAGTGCTAGAAATAAGAGGGAGGGTGACGAGCAGTACTTC.

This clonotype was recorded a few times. The DNA of the CDR3 is TGTGCCAGCAGTTTATATCGGGAAAAACTGTTTTTT. Translated, it gives CASSLYREKLFF. The J gene is TRBJ1-4, the V gene TRBV28, with D uncertain. Germline values: CDR1 MDHEN, CDR2 SYDVKM. V lost 1 base, J lost 8 bases, and 5 bases lay in between. The CDR3 is 12 amino acids.

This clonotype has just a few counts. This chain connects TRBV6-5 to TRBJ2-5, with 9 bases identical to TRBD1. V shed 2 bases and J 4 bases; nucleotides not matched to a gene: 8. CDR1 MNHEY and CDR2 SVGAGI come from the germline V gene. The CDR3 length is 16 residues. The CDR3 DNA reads TGTGCCAGCAGTTACACAAACACAGGGGGCGGAGAGACCCAGTACTTC. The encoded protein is CASSYTNTGGGETQYF.

CDR3 in amino acids: CATSRKGQGLNTGELFF. The CDR3, as DNA: TGTGCCACCAGCAGAAAAGGGCAGGGGCTAAACACCGGGGAGCTGTTTTTT. The chain carries TRBV15 and TRBJ2-2, with D perhaps TRBD1 (6 bases). The ends were cut back, 2 bases at V and 2 bases at J, with 15 bases in the middle. This CDR3 comprises 17 residues. The germline V gene encodes CDR1 LNHNV and CDR2 YYDKDF (reference sequence).

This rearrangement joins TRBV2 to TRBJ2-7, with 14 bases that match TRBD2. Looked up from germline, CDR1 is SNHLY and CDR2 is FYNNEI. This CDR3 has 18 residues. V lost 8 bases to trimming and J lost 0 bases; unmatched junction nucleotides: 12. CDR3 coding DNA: TGTGCCAGCTGCCCTTGGACTAGCGGGGGGCCCGGCTCCTACGAGCAGTACTTC. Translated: CASCPWTSGGPGSYEQYF.

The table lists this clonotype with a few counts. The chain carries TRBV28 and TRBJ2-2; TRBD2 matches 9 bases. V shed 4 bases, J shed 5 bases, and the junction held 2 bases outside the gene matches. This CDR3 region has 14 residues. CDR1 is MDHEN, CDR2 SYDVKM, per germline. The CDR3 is CASSSSGDTGELFF. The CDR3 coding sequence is TGTGCCAGCAGTTCTAGCGGGGATACCGGGGAGCTGTTTTTT.

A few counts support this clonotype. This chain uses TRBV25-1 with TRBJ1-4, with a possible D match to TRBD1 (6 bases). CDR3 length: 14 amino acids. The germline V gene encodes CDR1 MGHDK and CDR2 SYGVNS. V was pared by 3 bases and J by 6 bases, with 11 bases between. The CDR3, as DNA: TGTGCCAGCAGTGATGGTGGGGGCGATGAAAAACTGTTTTTT. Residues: CASSDGGGDEKLFF.

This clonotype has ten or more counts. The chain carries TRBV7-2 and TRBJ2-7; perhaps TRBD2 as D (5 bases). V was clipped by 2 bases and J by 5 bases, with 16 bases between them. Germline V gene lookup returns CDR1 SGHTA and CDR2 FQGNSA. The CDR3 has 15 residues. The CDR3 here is CASSLWAGSEDEQYF. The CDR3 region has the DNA TGTGCCAGCAGCTTATGGGCAGGCTCGGAGGACGAGCAGTACTTC.

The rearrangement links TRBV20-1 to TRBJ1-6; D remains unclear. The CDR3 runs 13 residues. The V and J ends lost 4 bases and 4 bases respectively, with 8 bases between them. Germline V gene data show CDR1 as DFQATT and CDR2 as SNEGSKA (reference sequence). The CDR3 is CSATGPYNSPLHF. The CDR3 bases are TGCAGTGCTACCGGACCGTATAATTCACCCCTCCACTTT.

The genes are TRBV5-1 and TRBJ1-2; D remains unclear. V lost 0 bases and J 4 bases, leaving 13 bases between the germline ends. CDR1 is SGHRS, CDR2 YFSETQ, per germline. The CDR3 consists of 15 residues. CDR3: CASSLDGDVGYGYTF. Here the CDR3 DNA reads TGCGCCAGCAGCTTGGACGGGGATGTGGGCTATGGCTACACCTTC.

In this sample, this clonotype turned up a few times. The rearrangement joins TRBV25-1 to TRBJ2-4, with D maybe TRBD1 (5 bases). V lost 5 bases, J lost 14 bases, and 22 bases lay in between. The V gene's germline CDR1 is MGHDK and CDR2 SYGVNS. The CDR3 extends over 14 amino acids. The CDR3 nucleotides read TGTGCCAGCAGTCGTTGGTCTGGGGCAATCCAAGAGTACTTC. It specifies CASSRWSGAIQEYF.